This TCR beta chain was identified in a study of vaccination and CD4 T cells after COVID-19 (dated by TCRdb to between 2021 and 2024). Turning to the overall study: SARS-CoV-2 positivity had been established in the convalescent patients by nasal swab PCR, and mild disease was recorded in roughly ten of these patients and severe disease in one. As controls, cultures received a CEFX viral epitope pool (the positive control), an HIV-1 Nef peptide pool (the negative control), or no peptide at all. In the convalescent cohort there were six males and four females, among whom were two Hispanic individuals, seven Caucasians, two Asians and one multiracial person. In 10 COVID-19 convalescent patients and a handful of infection-naive healthy vaccine recipients, researchers compared the spike-specific CD4+ TCR repertoire from before mRNA vaccination with the repertoire from after. Two doses of either the Pfizer-BioNTech BNT162b2 vaccine (n=8) or the Moderna mRNA-1273 vaccine (n=2) were administered to participants. Culture stimuli were overlapping spike peptide pools from SARS-CoV-2 and from the common cold coronaviruses HCoV-NL63, HCoV-OC43 and HCoV-229E. Post-COVID blood samples from convalescent patients were collected a median of approximately 93 days after diagnosis, with a range of about 30 to 170 days. Post-vaccine blood samples were taken a median of approximately 70 days after the second vaccine dose, with a range of roughly 14 to 250 days. The full study reports these points: In convalescent patients, nearly all vaccine-specific clones (304 of 307) were found to be mono-reactive for SARS-CoV-2 spike rather than cross-reactive with common cold coronaviruses. In convalescent patients, a median around 86% of post-vaccine SARS-CoV-2-reactive clones were detected only after vaccination, suggesting vaccine-specific priming. The median count of SARS-CoV-2-reactive clonotypes went up from 20 to 25 after infection to a few dozen after vaccination, although the change was not significant. Only a relatively small number of convalescent patients were included in the study, and early timepoints following natural infection were not analyzed.

The sample holds a few counts of this clonotype. This receptor's antigen is unknown. Base-call qualities are not available, and no considerably larger clone is one nucleotide away. The library was obtained by PCR. DNA from cultured CD4+ T cells underwent TCR sequencing with the Oncomine TCR Beta short-read assay at the Johns Hopkins FTIC core. Genomic DNA was extracted from the cultured CD4+ T cells with the QIAamp micro DNA kit. Oncomine TCR Beta libraries made from cultured CD4+ T cells were pooled using unique dual indexes and sequenced on an Illumina iSeq 100. Processing in the source paper ran as follows. Non-productive sequences were filtered out, and CDR3s that did not start with C, did not end with F or W, or were shorter than 7 amino acids were discarded. The MANAFEST web application was used to identify antigen-specific clonotypes by comparing peptide-stimulated wells against reference wells and other culture wells. An FDR below 0.05, an odds ratio above 5, and a productive frequency above 0.1% in at least two of three replicate wells were required for clones to be considered positive. A clonotype counted as cross-reactive if it showed significant expansion both in the SARS-CoV-2 spike wells and in at least one common cold coronavirus spike condition. CDR3 homology was assessed with Levenshtein distances (stringdist) and unrooted phylogenetic trees (ape) in R version 3.6.1. TCRdb reprocessed the public reads (quality trimming at Q25 with fastp, clone calling with MiXCR) and kept in-frame beta chains. Under each unique CDR3 protein, matching rows form one entry showing the most common genes and DNA. The V and J calls reflect TCRdb's pipeline rather than the authors' work. In this sample the table shows 8,000 or so distinct CDR3 sequences, roughly 19% of which occur a single time. The ten largest clones add up to 20% to 25% of the sample.

The sample's treatment or condition label is to be understood as: approximately nine-day PBMC culture with coronavirus spike peptide pools or control peptides (ViraFEST assay). The ViraFEST assay, used in the study, expanded antigen-specific T cells with peptide pools and then identified the expanded clonotypes through TCR sequencing. The convalescent patients' positive SARS-CoV-2 PCR tests fell between March and December 2020, which was before the Alpha, Beta and Delta variants emerged in the United States. Two million PBMCs per well were cultured in IMDM with approximately 5.2% human AB serum and approximately 9.8 IU/ml IL-2, plus 10 ug/ml peptide pools. On days 3 and 7, half of the culture medium was replaced with fresh IL-2-containing medium. After about 11 days of culture, CD4+ T cells were isolated by negative selection using the EasySep CD4+ T cell isolation kit. Ficoll-Paque Plus gradient centrifugation was used to isolate PBMCs from whole blood, and the isolated PBMCs were then either used fresh or cryopreserved at -140C. Culture conditions were generally each tested in triplicate wells.

From its cysteine to its phenylalanine, the CDR3 spans 11 amino acids. This entry keeps only the CDR3 DNA: 33 bases, framed from base 1. Here V drops 5 bases and J drops 7 bases, and the junction holds 5 bases not matched to any gene. CDR1 and CDR2 are read off the germline V gene as SQVTM and ANQGSEA. This sequence originates from a human donor who had recovered from COVID-19. Here the chain combines TRBV29-1 and TRBJ2-7; 7 middle bases align to TRBD1. The sample here was CD4+ T cells from blood, cultured in vitro, taken after SARS-CoV-2 vaccination. The CDR3: CSVNRGAEQYF. The nucleotide sequence is TGCAGCGTTAACAGGGGCGCGGAGCAGTACTTC.